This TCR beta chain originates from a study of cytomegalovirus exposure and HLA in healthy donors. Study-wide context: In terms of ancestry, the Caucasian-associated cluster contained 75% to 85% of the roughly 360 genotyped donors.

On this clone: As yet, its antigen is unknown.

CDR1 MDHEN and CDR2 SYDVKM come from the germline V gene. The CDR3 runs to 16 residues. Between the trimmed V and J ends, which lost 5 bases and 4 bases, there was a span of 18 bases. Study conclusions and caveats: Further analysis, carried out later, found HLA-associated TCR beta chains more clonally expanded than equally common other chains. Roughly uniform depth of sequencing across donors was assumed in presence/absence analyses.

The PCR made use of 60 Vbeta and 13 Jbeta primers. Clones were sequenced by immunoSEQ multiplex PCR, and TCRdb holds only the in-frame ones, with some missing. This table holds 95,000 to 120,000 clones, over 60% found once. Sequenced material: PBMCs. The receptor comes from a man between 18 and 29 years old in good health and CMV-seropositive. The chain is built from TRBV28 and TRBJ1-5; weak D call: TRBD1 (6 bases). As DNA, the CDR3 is TGTGCCAGCAGTCCTACCCTCGACAGGCTGAATCAGCCCCAGCATTTT. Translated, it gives CASSPTLDRLNQPQHF.